This TCR beta chain derives from a study of T cell responses to AZD1222 COVID-19 vaccine. The study's findings and limits: Epitopes outside B.1.351 and B.1.1.7 mutated regions reportedly drew nearly half of spike TCRs.

Between the trimmed V and J ends, which lost 5 bases and 2 bases, there was a span of 12 bases. Germline V CDR1 and CDR2: LNHDA, SQIVND (reference sequence). CDR3 length: 15 amino acids. Sequencing was performed with immunoSEQ multiplex PCR; in TCRdb, only in-frame clones are kept and a portion is missing. The data show under 150,000 clones, approximately 91% seen once. This clone was found once. Its antigen is not identified. This receptor was identified in an adult in good health. The sample consisted of peripheral blood, taken on day 0 of AZD1222 vaccination. V gene TRBV19 combines with J gene TRBJ2-2; D call uncertain. The CDR3 coding sequence is TGTGCCAGTAGTTCACAGCGACTTAACACCGGGGAGCTGTTTTTT. Amino acids: CASSSQRLNTGELFF.